The next 32 T cell receptor beta chains were all read from a single sample in a study of tumor and adjacent non-tumor tissue in lung cancer (dated by TCRdb to about 2018). RNA was isolated from bulk, unsorted tissue, and RNA quality was assessed with a NanoDrop ND-1000 and an Agilent 2100. Distant non-tumor tissue taken more than 3 cm from the tumor edge was used as the normal lung sample. Receptors were amplified or captured by multiplex PCR. TCRdb lists the instrument as Illumina HiSeq 2500. TCRbeta libraries were constructed through three rounds of nested PCR with primers (Table S4) according to protocols modified from ARM-PCR. TCRdb's own reprocessing of the public reads used fastp at Q25 and MiXCR and kept productive beta chains. Rows merge per CDR3 protein into single entries with the most common DNA and genes. The sample table lists roughly 49,000 distinct CDR3 sequences, roughly 69% of them with a count of one. The ten largest account for 20% to 30% of the sample.

Sequencing was done on a sample of distant non-tumor lung tissue. The receptors were sampled from a woman aged 60-70 years with non-small cell lung cancer.

In its sample, this clonotype was seen many times. The chain links TRBV5-5 to TRBJ1-1; D not resolved. The CDR3 is 16 residues long. From germline, CDR1 is SGHKS and CDR2 YYEKEE (reference sequence). Deletions cut 1 base from V and 4 bases from J, with 17 bases between. The CDR3 DNA is TGTGCCAGCAGCTTGAGGTCCGACCCTGAGCGCACTGAAGCTTTCTTT. This codes for CASSLRSDPERTEAFF.

This clonotype was recorded once. This chain links TRBV6-5 with TRBJ2-2; 10 bases map to TRBD1. Germline CDR1 and CDR2: MNHEY and SVGAGI. V dropped 2 bases and J dropped 14; count of bases not matched to a gene: 17. This CDR3 has 17 amino acids. CDR3 loop: CASSYKTGGANTGKLFF. The CDR3 coding sequence is TGTGCCAGCAGTTACAAGACAGGGGGCGCAAACACCGGGAAACTGTTTTTT.

The chain employs TRBV4-3 and TRBJ1-3; the D is unclear. Trimming took off 1 base at V and 0 bases at J, with 13 bases between the two ends. The germline V gene has CDR1 LGHNA and CDR2 YSLEER. This CDR3 comprises 17 residues. The CDR3 sequence: CASSQARQEASGNTIYF. The DNA of the CDR3 is TGCGCCAGCAGCCAAGCTCGGCAGGAAGCCTCTGGAAACACCATATATTTT.

This clonotype showed up many times. The gene calls are TRBV30 and TRBJ1-5; TRBD1 matches at 8 bases. This CDR3 region has 13 residues. Trimming took 5 bases from V and 4 from J; bases not matched to a gene: 4. Germline V gives CDR1 GTSNPN, CDR2 SVGIG (reference sequence). This CDR3 reads CAWSRQGNQPQHF. In DNA form, the CDR3 reads TGTGCCTGGTCGAGACAGGGGAATCAGCCCCAGCATTTT.

This clonotype was counted a single time. The chain couples TRBV5-1 to TRBJ1-1; no definite D call. The CDR3 consists of 14 residues. V gave up 6 bases and J gave up 4 bases, with 16 bases separating them. CDR1 and CDR2 (germline): SGHRS, YFSETQ. The CDR3 DNA reads TGCGCCAGCATCACCGGTCTCGGGTCCACTGAAGCTTTCTTT. Its translation: CASITGLGSTEAFF.

Notes on this clonotype: One junction end does not reproduce the germline sequence, and a read error may be involved. The chain links TRBV4-3 to TRBJ2-6, with TRBD1 identical over 7 bases. The CDR3 runs 19 residues. Germline loops: CDR1 LGHNA, CDR2 YSLEER. The CDR3 nucleotides are TGCACCAGCAGCCAAAGAACAGGGGAACGTAGGTCTGGGGCCAACGTCCTGACTTTC. It translates to CTSSQRTGERRSGANVLTF.

Details on this clonotype: The junction and the germline gene differ at one end; a read error may be behind it. The chain is built from TRBV5-1 and TRBJ1-5; D might be TRBD1 (5 bases). CDR1 is SGHRS, CDR2 YFSETQ, per germline. The CDR3 has 16 amino acids. The CDR3 nucleotides are TGCGCCAGCAGCTTGGATCCAGGAAGGGGCATTCAGTCCCAGCATTTT. As protein: CASSLDPGRGIQSQHF.

Worth noting for this clonotype: This may be a read error, as it is one base from a much larger clone. This chain links TRBV6-6 with TRBJ2-7; D is unresolved. The CDR3 totals 13 residues. Germline CDR1 and CDR2: MNHNY and SVGAGI (reference sequence). CDR3 sequence reads: CASSSLFPYERYF. The CDR3 DNA sequence: TGTGCCAGCAGTTCCTTGTTTCCCTACGAGCGGTACTTC.

As regards this clonotype: A much larger clone lies one base from this, so it may be a read error. The final CDR3 position lacks the conserved phenylalanine or tryptophan, pointing to a likely read error. The chain carries TRBV20-1 and TRBJ1-1; maybe TRBD1 (5 bases). Between the trimmed V and J ends, which lost 5 bases and 3 bases, there was a span of 13 bases. Germline V gene lookup returns CDR1 DFQATT and CDR2 SNEGSKA (reference sequence). There are 13 residues in the CDR3. CDR3 nucleotide sequence: TGCAGTGCTCCACGGGGCGCGGACACTGAAGCTTTCTTA. Protein product: CSAPRGADTEAFL.

About this clonotype itself: Germline and junction disagree at one end, which may indicate a read error. The rearrangement uses TRBV29-1 and TRBJ1-1; 9 nucleotides match TRBD1. Germline V gives CDR1 SQVTM, CDR2 ANQGSEA. The CDR3 runs 17 residues. The CDR3 region is CGVLLAGTGKMNTEAFF. CDR3 DNA sequence: TGCGGCGTTCTTTTAGCCGGGACAGGGAAAATGAACACTGAAGCTTTCTTT.

The chain's CDR3 is CASSIGLAGYEQYF. DNA for the CDR3: TGTGCCAGCAGCATCGGACTAGCGGGGTACGAGCAGTACTTC. The chain couples TRBV6-1 to TRBJ2-7; 12 nucleotides agree with TRBD2. The germline CDR1 and CDR2 sequences are MNHNS and SASEGT. Germline trimming cut 6 bases from V and 4 bases from J; bases unmatched to any gene: 4. CDR3 length: 14 residues.

The chain combines TRBV4-2 with TRBJ1-5, with 9 nucleotides matching TRBD1. The CDR3 runs to 15 residues. The germline CDR1 and CDR2 sequences are LGHNA and YNFKEQ. V lost 0 bases, J lost 4 bases, and 1 base stayed unmatched. The chain's CDR3 is CASSQEGTGNQPQHF. CDR3 nucleotide sequence: TGTGCCAGCAGCCAAGAGGGGACAGGGAATCAGCCCCAGCATTTT.

This clonotype was recorded many times. A single base separates this from a much larger clone, so it may be a read error. V usage is TRBV12-3 or TRBV12-4 and J usage is TRBJ1-2; TRBD1 aligns across 8 bases. V shed 10 bases and J 3 bases; nucleotides not matched to a gene: 4. The CDR3 loop spans 12 amino acids. The CDR3 coding sequence is TGTGCCAACAGGGGGGACGACTATGGCTACACCTTC. It yields the protein CANRGDDYGYTF.

The chain uses TRBV7-3 and TRBJ1-3, with 7 bases identical to TRBD1. The CDR3 has 15 residues. V gave up 4 bases and J gave up 2 bases; unmatched junction bases: 5. From germline, CDR1 is SGHTA and CDR2 FQGTGA. The CDR3: CASSSSGQAGNTIYF. The CDR3 nucleotides are TGTGCCAGCAGCTCCTCCGGACAGGCTGGAAACACCATATATTTT. The full variable domain, in which reference TRBV7-3 and TRBJ1-3 provide the parts outside the CDR3, is GAGVSQTPSNKVTEKGKYVELRCDPISGHTALYWYRQSLGQGPEFLIYFQGTGAADDSGLPNDRFFAVRPEGSVSTLKIQRTERGDSAVYLCASSSSGQAGNTIYFGEGSWLTVV.

This clonotype showed up just once. Sequence at one end of the junction differs from germline and may be a read error. The chain is built from TRBV20-1 and TRBJ1-1; unclear D gene. This CDR3 has 13 residues. Germline loops: CDR1 DFQATT, CDR2 SNEGSKA (reference sequence). The chain's CDR3 is CSASSGMNTESLF. Here the CDR3 DNA reads TGCAGTGCTAGTTCAGGTATGAACACTGAATCTTTGTTT.

On this clonotype: At one of its ends the junction is not consistent with the germline gene, which may arise from a read error. The V and J genes are TRBV6-2 or TRBV6-3 and TRBJ2-3, with TRBD2 matching 13 bases. The CDR3 covers 13 residues. Per germline, CDR1 MNHEY and CDR2 SVGEGT. This chain's CDR3 is CASSYTSGGATTF. The CDR3 bases are TGTGCCAGCAGTTACACTAGCGGGGGGGCGACTACGTTT.

In regard to this clonotype: At one of its ends the junction is not consistent with the germline gene, which may arise from a read error. CDR3 bases: TGTACCAGCAGTGCTGACAGGTTAAGAGCCAAAAACATTCGGTACTTC. It translates to CTSSADRLRAKNIRYF. The chain carries TRBV6-2 or TRBV6-3 and TRBJ2-4, with D tentatively TRBD1 (6 bases). The CDR3 runs 16 residues. Germline CDR1 MNHEY, CDR2 SVGEGT.

The table lists this clonotype with a count of one. The chain carries TRBV4-3 and TRBJ2-5; a weak D match, TRBD2 (5 bases). Germline V lookup: CDR1 LGHNA, CDR2 YSLEER. The CDR3 runs 15 residues. V was cut by 7 bases and J by 5 bases, with 20 bases left in between. CDR3 nucleotides: TGCGCCAGCAACCATGATCATCGGGATGCGGAGACCCAGTACTTC. This translates into CASNHDHRDAETQYF.

The table lists this clonotype with a few counts. A read error may be the cause here, since a much bigger clone is one base away. V gene TRBV11-2 combines with J gene TRBJ1-1; D is ambiguous. V lost 1 base, J lost 1 base, and 10 bases lay in between. The CDR3 contains 15 residues. The germline gives CDR1 SGHAT, CDR2 FQNNGV. The CDR3 here is CASSLVRQANTEAFF. CDR3 DNA: TGTGCCAGCAGCTTAGTCCGGCAGGCGAACACTGAAGCTTTCTTT.

To note about this clonotype: The junction differs from germline at one of its ends, possibly a read error. The chain recombines TRBV20-1 with TRBJ1-6; a weak D match, TRBD1 (5 bases). The length of the CDR3 is 14 residues. CDR1 and CDR2 from the germline V gene are DFQATT and SNEGSKA (reference sequence). The CDR3 loop reads CSAEGDSYNSLLHF. CDR3 DNA sequence: TGTAGTGCGGAAGGGGACTCCTATAATTCACTCCTCCACTTT.

On this clonotype: A much larger clone differs from this one at a single base, so this may be a read error. The V gene is TRBV20-1, the J gene TRBJ2-1, with D perhaps matching TRBD2 (5 bases). The CDR3 has 14 amino acids. Germline V gene lookup returns CDR1 DFQATT and CDR2 SNEGSKA (reference sequence). Here the CDR3 reads CSAKEYLDYNKQFF. CDR3 nucleotide sequence: TGCAGTGCTAAGGAATACCTAGACTACAATAAGCAGTTCTTC.

V gene TRBV7-3 combines with J gene TRBJ2-2; perhaps TRBD2 as D (5 bases). V was clipped by 7 bases and J by 5 bases, with 8 bases between them. Germline V CDR1 and CDR2: SGHTA, FQGTGA. The CDR3 is 12 residues long. The CDR3 spells CASNTRTGELFF. The CDR3 DNA reads as TGTGCCAGCAACACTAGGACCGGGGAGCTGTTTTTT. Using reference TRBV7-3 and TRBJ2-2 for the parts outside the CDR3, the full variable domain is GAGVSQTPSNKVTEKGKYVELRCDPISGHTALYWYRQSLGQGPEFLIYFQGTGAADDSGLPNDRFFAVRPEGSVSTLKIQRTERGDSAVYLCASNTRTGELFFGEGSRLTVL.

Of note for this clonotype: This could be a read error, since a much larger clone is one nucleotide away. The rearrangement links TRBV5-1 to TRBJ1-1; 7 bases are shared with TRBD1. CDR3 length: 14 residues. Germline lookup yields CDR1 SGHRS and CDR2 YFSETQ. Trimming removed 4 bases from V and 5 bases from J; junction bases left unmatched: 8. The CDR3 is CASSRQGIGTEAFF. The CDR3 nucleotides read TGCGCCAGCAGCCGACAGGGAATTGGGACTGAAGCTTTCTTT.

To note about this clonotype: The junction shows a germline mismatch at one end, possibly a read error. V and J are TRBV6-2 or TRBV6-3 and TRBJ2-7, with D possibly matching TRBD2 (6 bases). The CDR3 is 14 residues long. Germline V CDR1 and CDR2: MNHEY, SVGEGT. CDR3 region: CSSSYGGRAYEQYF. CDR3 in DNA: TGTTCCAGCAGTTACGGAGGGAGAGCATACGAGCAGTACTTC.

Concerning this clonotype itself: A read error may be the cause here, since a much bigger clone is one base away. The CDR3 loop reads CASSFQGAHTGELFF. Written as DNA, the CDR3 is TGTGCCAGCAGTTTCCAGGGGGCGCATACCGGGGAGCTGTTTTTT. This chain links TRBV28 with TRBJ2-2; 8 bases align to TRBD1. Germline V gene data show CDR1 as MDHEN and CDR2 as SYDVKM. V lost 3 bases, J lost 5 bases, and 5 bases stayed unmatched. CDR3 length equals 15 residues.

As for this clonotype: A much more abundant neighbour one base away suggests this may be a read error. The chain is built from TRBV30 and TRBJ1-4; D might be TRBD1 (5 bases). The germline V gene encodes CDR1 GTSNPN and CDR2 SVGIG (reference sequence). The CDR3 runs to 13 residues. The V end was cut by 1 base, the J end by 7 bases, with 10 bases between. CDR3 region: CAWSEQACEKLFF. CDR3 coding DNA: TGTGCCTGGAGTGAACAGGCTTGTGAAAAACTGTTTTTT.

A word on this clonotype: The CDR3 does not close with the conserved phenylalanine or tryptophan, likely indicating a read error. V is TRBV4-2 and J is TRBJ2-1; TRBD2 matches 8 bases. Germline values: CDR1 LGHNA, CDR2 YNFKEQ. The CDR3 sequence is 14 residues long. The DNA of the CDR3 is TGTGCCAGCAACCAAGATGGCGGGACTAGTGAGCAGTTCATC. This translates into CASNQDGGTSEQFI.

This clonotype showed up just once. The chain joins TRBV29-1 to TRBJ2-3, with D hard to call. This CDR3 contains 10 residues. Germline assignment: CDR1 SQVTM and CDR2 ANQGSEA. V gave up 8 bases and J gave up 2 bases, with 5 bases separating them. CDR3 DNA: TGCAGCATCGACACAGATACGCAGTATTTT. This translates into CSIDTDTQYF.

This clonotype was recorded a few times. The rearrangement joins TRBV20-1 to TRBJ2-6, with D perhaps being TRBD1 or TRBD2 (5 bases each). Trimming stripped 6 bases from V and 0 bases from J, with 15 bases between. Germline lookup yields CDR1 DFQATT and CDR2 SNEGSKA (reference sequence). There are 16 residues in the CDR3. CDR3 nucleotide sequence: TGCAGTGCGTCAATGAGGGGAATCTCTGGGGCCAACGTCCTGACTTTC. It is translated as CSASMRGISGANVLTF.

As to this clonotype: One junction end disagrees with the germline gene, perhaps due to a read error. The chain couples TRBV4-2 to TRBJ1-6, with D unresolved. The CDR3 is made up of 12 amino acids. Germline V lookup: CDR1 LGHNA, CDR2 YNFKEQ. CDR3 DNA: TGTGCAGCAGCCACCGAACCATCACCCCCCCACTTT. Translated, it gives CAAATEPSPPHF.

This clonotype appeared a single time. An end of the junction differs from the germline gene, which may be a read error. The chain recombines TRBV12-3 or TRBV12-4 with TRBJ2-4; possibly TRBD2 for D (5 bases). This CDR3 has 15 amino acids. The CDR3 DNA follows: TGTGCCAGCAGTGCAATAGGGAGTGGCAAAAACATTCAGCACTTC. It is translated as CASSAIGSGKNIQHF.

Turning to this clonotype: A read error may produce the germline difference seen at one junction end. The chain couples TRBV20-1 to TRBJ2-1; possible D gene TRBD2, 6 bases. CDR3 size: 18 residues. Germline values: CDR1 DFQATT, CDR2 SNEGSKA (reference sequence). In DNA, the CDR3 is TGCGGTGCTAGAGCAGCGGGTCCACCCCTTAACTCCTACAATGTGCAGTTCTTC. It codes for CGARAAGPPLNSYNVQFF.